This T cell receptor beta chain was found in a study of vaccination effects on CD4 cells after COVID-19. Study details: Median timing of post-vaccine samples was 72 days after the second dose. Study-level findings and limits: After vaccination of healthy people, only 1 of 255 vaccine-induced clones cross-reacted with common cold coronaviruses.

This CDR3 spans 12 amino acids. The germline CDR1 and CDR2 sequences are SQVTM and ANQGSEA. The V end was cut by 5 bases, the J end by 5 bases, with 9 bases between. Some clones are missing from TCRdb's copy, which holds only in-frame ones; the method was immunoSEQ multiplex PCR. In the table there are 80,000 to 95,000 clones, 60% to 85% of which are singletons. Under the ViraFEST assay, PBMC were stimulated with viral peptide pools so that antigen-specific CD4+ T cells expanded. Sequencing was performed afterwards. Following 10 days of culture, CD4+ T cells were isolated. Two doses of either BNT162b2 or mRNA-1273 were given to each participant. Each vaccine recipient was nucleocapsid antibody negative and had no prior SARS-CoV-2 infection. Roughly 2.1 million PBMC per well received approximately 10 IU/ml IL-2 and roughly 10 ug/ml peptides in culture. As concerns this clone: Its antigen is not known.

The clonotype was recovered from a human donor who received a COVID-19 vaccine. The sequencing used CD4+ T cells from PBMCs cultured with HCoV-OC43 spike peptides, collected after COVID-19 vaccination. Subset of the sample: HCoV-OC43 spike overlapping peptide pool stimulation. V usage is TRBV29-1 and J usage is TRBJ1-4, with D unresolved. Here the CDR3 reads CSVLGGNEKLFF. The DNA of the CDR3 is TGCAGCGTTCTAGGAGGGAATGAAAAACTGTTTTTT.